One and the same sample provided the 3 T cell receptor beta chains below, sequenced in a study of shared clonotypes between healthy human individuals (dated by TCRdb to the early 2020s). Receptor amplification or capture employed the immunoSEQ multiplex PCR assay. The immuneACCESS repertoire file appears here via TCRdb, limited to in-frame rearrangements. These files lack a portion of the clones; in checked studies, under half of the deficit traces to unresolved V genes, and the cause of the others is not known. The table for this sample lists approximately 2.3 million clones; 93% of them were counted only once. 0.35% to 0.5% of the sample goes to the ten largest clones. The sequencing sample was made of naive CD4+ T cells from PBMCs. In the paper's terms, the cell subset or site label means: CD45RA+ positively selected. These receptors came from a man aged 18 to 29 in good health. Some clones in this sample may be carry-over from other donors' samples.

J is TRBJ2-1 and V is TRBV5-1; D remains unclear. Between the trimmed V and J ends, which lost 0 bases and 4 bases, there was a span of 14 bases. The CDR3 consists of 16 residues. CDR1 is SGHRS and CDR2 is YFSETQ in the germline V gene. CDR3 nucleotide sequence: TGCGCCAGCAGCTTGGAAGTGGGCGAGATGTACAATGAGCAGTTCTTC. Its protein product is CASSLEVGEMYNEQFF.

The chain carries TRBV4-3 and TRBJ1-1; D perhaps matches TRBD1 (5 bases). This CDR3 contains 14 residues. Trimming took 4 bases from V and 10 from J, leaving 19 bases between them. Germline loops: CDR1 LGHNA, CDR2 YSLEER. The CDR3 DNA reads TGCGCCAGCAGCCTCTATGAGGGGTCCGAGGGAGCTTTCTTT. Residues: CASSLYEGSEGAFF.

This clone appeared a single time. A read error may produce the germline difference seen at one junction end. Here the CDR3 reads CASRGEQGLSSEQYF. The CDR3 region has the DNA TGCGCCAGCAGGGGGGAACAGGGTCTTTCCTCCGAGCAGTACTTC. The chain uses TRBV5-1 and TRBJ2-7; D is possibly TRBD1 (6 bases). Looked up from germline, CDR1 is SGHRS and CDR2 is YFSETQ. CDR3 length equals 15 residues.